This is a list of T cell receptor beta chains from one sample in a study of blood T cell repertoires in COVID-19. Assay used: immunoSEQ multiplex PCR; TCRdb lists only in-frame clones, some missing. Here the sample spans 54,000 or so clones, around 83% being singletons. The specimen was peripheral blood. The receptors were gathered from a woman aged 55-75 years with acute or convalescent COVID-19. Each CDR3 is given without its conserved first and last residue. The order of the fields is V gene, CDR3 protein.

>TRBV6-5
ASRPGAGYGYT
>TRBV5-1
ASRARTSTGELF
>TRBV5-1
ASSLELRGSHEQY
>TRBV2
ASSEVGTQY
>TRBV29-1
SGQENTEAF
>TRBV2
ASRGQSALNTEAF
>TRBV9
ASSFGHLANYGYT
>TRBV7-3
ASSAARSTDTQY
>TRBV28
ASSLANRAEAF
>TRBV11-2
ASSLMGQALEQY
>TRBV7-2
ASSTYGDIHYGYT
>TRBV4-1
ASRIALPTYNEQF
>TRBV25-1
ASSARGGSYNEQF
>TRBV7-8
ASSLSASSYEQY
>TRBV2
ASSEDRNTEAF
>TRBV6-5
ASSKQGAVNYEQY
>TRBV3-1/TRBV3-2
ASSQDRSSAWNSPLH
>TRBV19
ASSIYITNTEAF
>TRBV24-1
ATSDGEGEKLF
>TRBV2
ASSGTSRNTGELF
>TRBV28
ASSSGTGGASYNSPLH
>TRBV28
ASSPGNRASSYNEQF
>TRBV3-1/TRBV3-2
ASSPLPSGRLDGDEQY
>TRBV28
ASSTPGQGNYGYT
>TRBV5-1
ASSQGQVTGELF
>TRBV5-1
ASSLFSAGGPGGELF
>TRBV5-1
ASSYGQGAYNEQF
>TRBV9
ASGGMSDTQY
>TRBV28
ASSWTGLYASTDTQY
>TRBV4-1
ASSQISGTNEKLF
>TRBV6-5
ASTIESNQPQH
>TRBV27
ASSAGQGNQPQH
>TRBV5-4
ASSSPEGRGNSPLH
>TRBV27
ARRIWGVGTEAF
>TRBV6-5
ASRVNRAANQPQH
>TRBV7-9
ASSSPAGGTGELF
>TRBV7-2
ASSLGRRPYNEQF
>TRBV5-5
ASRWTPSTEAF
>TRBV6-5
ATYGGSMNTEAF
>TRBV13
ASSLNGNEQF
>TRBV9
ASSVGTQETQY
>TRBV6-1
ASSEHGYEQY
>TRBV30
AAGGANYGYT
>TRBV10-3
AISGTDTGELF
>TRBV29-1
SVDRGQRGTEAF